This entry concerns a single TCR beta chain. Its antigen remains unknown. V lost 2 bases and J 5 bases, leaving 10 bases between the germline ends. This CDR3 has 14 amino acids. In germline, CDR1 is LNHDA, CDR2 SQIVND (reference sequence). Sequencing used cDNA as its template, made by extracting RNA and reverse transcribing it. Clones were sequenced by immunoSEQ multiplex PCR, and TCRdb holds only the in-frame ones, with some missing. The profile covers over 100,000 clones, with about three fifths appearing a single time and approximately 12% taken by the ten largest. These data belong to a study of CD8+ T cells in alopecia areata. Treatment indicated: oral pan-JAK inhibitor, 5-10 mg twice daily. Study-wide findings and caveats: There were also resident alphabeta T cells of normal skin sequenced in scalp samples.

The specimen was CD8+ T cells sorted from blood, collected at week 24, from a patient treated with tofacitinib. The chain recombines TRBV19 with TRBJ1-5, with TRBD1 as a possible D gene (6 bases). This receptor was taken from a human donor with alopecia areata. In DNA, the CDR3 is TGTGCCAGTAGTATAAGGGACACCCATCAGCCCCAGCATTTT. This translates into CASSIRDTHQPQHF.